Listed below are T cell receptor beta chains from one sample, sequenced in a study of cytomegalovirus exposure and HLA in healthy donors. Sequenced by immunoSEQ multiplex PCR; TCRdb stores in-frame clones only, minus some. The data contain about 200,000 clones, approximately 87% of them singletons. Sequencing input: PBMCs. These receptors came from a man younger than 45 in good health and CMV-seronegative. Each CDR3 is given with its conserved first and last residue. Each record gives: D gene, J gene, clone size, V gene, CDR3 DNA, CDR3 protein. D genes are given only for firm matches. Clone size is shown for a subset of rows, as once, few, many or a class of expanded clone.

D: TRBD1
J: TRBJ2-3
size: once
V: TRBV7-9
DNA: TGTGCCAGCAGCGCGTGGTCTCAGGGGGGCACAGATACGCAGTATTTT
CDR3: CASSAWSQGGTDTQYF

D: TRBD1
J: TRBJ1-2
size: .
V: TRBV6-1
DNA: TGTGCCAGCAGTGGAAACAGGGGGCGCCCCGACTATGGCTACACCTTC
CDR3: CASSGNRGRPDYGYTF

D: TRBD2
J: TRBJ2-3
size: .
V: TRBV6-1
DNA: TGTGCCAGCAGACTAACTAGCGGGGGGGCGGATACGCAGTATTTT
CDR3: CASRLTSGGADTQYF

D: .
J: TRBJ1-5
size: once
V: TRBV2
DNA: TGTGCCAGCAGTCCTTTTCCCCATACAGATAGCAATCAGCCCCAGCATTTT
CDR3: CASSPFPHTDSNQPQHF

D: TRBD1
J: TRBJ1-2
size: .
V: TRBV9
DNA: TGTGCCAGCAGCGTAGGAGTCACAGGGGACGGTGGCTACACCTTC
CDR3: CASSVGVTGDGGYTF

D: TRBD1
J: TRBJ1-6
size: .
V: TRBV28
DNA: TGTGCCAGCAGGCAACAGGGGGCGGTTTCTTCCCTCCACTTT
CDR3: CASRQQGAVSSLHF

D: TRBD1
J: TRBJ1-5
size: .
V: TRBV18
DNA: TGTGCCAGCTCCCCTGAGGGACAGAGCAATCAGCCCCAGCATTTT
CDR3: CASSPEGQSNQPQHF

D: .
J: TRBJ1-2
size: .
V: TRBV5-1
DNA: TGCGACAGCAGCTTCTCTCTCCCCCGTGATGGCTACACCTTC
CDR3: CDSSFSLPRDGYTF

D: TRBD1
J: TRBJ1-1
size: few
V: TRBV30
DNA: TGTGCCTGGAGTGAGTCCGACAGGGGGCGTTTGAACACTGAAGCTTTCTTT
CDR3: CAWSESDRGRLNTEAFF

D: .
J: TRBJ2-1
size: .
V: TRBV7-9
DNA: TGTGCCAGCAGCTTAGCGCTGGTCAGGGATCCTCAGGGGAATGAGCAGTTCTTC
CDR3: CASSLALVRDPQGNEQFF

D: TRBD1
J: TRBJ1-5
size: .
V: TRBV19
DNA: TGTGCCAGTAGTGCCCTTGACAGGGGAAGTTACCAGCCCCAGCATTTT
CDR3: CASSALDRGSYQPQHF

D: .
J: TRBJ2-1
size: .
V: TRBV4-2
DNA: TGTGCCAGCAGCCAAGGTAGCGCCCGCTCCTACAATGAGCAGTTCTTC
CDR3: CASSQGSARSYNEQFF

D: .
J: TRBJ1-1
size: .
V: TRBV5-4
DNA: TGTGCCAGCAGCTTGGGGGCACGGTGGACTGAAGCTTTCTTT
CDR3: CASSLGARWTEAFF

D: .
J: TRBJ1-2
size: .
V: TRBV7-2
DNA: TGTGCCAGCAGCCTAACTAAAAGCCATGGCTACACCTTC
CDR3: CASSLTKSHGYTF

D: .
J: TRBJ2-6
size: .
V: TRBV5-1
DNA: TGCGCCAGCAGCAGGGTCTCTGGGGCCAACGGCCTGACTTTC
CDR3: CASSRVSGANGLTF

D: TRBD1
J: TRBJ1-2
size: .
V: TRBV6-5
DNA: TGTGCCAGCAGCCTCGGCCAGGGGGCCTATGGCTACACCTTC
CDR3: CASSLGQGAYGYTF

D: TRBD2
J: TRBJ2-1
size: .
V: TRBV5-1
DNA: TGCGCCAGCAGCTTCCCCCGGGGGGGCCTCACCTACAATGAGCAGTTCTTC
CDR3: CASSFPRGGLTYNEQFF

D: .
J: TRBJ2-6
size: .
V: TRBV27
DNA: TGTGCCAGCAGTTTATCCCCTCGGGCCTCTGGGGCCAACGGCCTGACTTTC
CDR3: CASSLSPRASGANGLTF

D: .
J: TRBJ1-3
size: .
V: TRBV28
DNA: TGTGCCAGCAGTTTATTCTTGAGCTCTGGAAACACCATATATTTT
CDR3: CASSLFLSSGNTIYF

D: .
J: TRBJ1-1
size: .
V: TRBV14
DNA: TGTGCCAGCAGCCAAGAGTTAATGAACACTGAAGCTTTCTTT
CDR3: CASSQELMNTEAFF

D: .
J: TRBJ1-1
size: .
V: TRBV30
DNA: TGTGCCTGGAACGGCGGAGCAAAAGCTTTCTTT
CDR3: CAWNGGAKAFF

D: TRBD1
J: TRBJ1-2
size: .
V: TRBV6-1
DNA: TGTGCCAGCAGTTCAAGGGACAGCCTTAACTATGGCTACACCTTC
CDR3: CASSSRDSLNYGYTF

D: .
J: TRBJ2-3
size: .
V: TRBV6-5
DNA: TGTGCCAGCAGCCAGGAGGGGAGACCGCAGTATTTT
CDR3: CASSQEGRPQYF

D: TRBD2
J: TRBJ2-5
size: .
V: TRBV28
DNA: TGTGCCAGCAGGGACGGGCGCGGCGGGGGGGCGGGTGAGACCCAGTACTTC
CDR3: CASRDGRGGGAGETQYF

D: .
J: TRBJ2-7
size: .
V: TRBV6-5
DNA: TGTGCCAGCAGTTACTACAGTACCTACGAGCAGTACTTC
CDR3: CASSYYSTYEQYF

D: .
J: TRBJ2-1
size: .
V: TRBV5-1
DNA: TGCGCCAGCACCCAGCAGGGAAGAATTGCCGACAATGAGCAGTTCTTC
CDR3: CASTQQGRIADNEQFF

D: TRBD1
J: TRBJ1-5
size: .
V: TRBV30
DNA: TGTGCCTGGAGCGGACAGGGTGGGAACATCAATCAGCCCCAGCATTTT
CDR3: CAWSGQGGNINQPQHF

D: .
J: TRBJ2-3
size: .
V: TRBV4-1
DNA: TGCGCCAGCAGCCCCGGGCTCCCCCGGGGAGATACGCAGTATTTT
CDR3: CASSPGLPRGDTQYF

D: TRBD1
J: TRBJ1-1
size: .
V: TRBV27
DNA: TGTGCCAGCAGTTTCCAATCCCCCGGGACAGCGATTGGAGGCACTGAAGCTTTCTTT
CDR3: CASSFQSPGTAIGGTEAFF

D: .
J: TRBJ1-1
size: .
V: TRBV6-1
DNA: TGTGCCAGCAGTGAACTAGGAGCTTTCTTT
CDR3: CASSELGAFF

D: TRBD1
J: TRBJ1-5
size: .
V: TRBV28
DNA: TGTGCCAGCAGTTTTTGGGGGGGACAGGGGAGGCAGCCCCAGCATTTT
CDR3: CASSFWGGQGRQPQHF

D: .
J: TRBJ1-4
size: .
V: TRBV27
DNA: TGTGCCAGCAGTTCCGGTGAAAAACTGTTTTTT
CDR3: CASSSGEKLFF

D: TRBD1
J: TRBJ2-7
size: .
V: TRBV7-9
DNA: TGTGCCAGCAGCTTCGCAGGGGGCTCCTACGAGCAGTACTTC
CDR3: CASSFAGGSYEQYF

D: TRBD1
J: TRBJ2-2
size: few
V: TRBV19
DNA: TGTGCCAGTAGACAAATGTGGGACAGGGGGGGCACCGGGGAGCTGTTTTTT
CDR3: CASRQMWDRGGTGELFF

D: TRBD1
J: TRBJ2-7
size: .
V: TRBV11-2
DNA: TGTGCCAGCAGCAGTACCAGGGGACAGCACTACGAGCAGTACTTC
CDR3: CASSSTRGQHYEQYF

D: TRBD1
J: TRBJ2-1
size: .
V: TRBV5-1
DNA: TGCGCCAGCAGCTTGTATTCCGGGACAGGGTCTCAGGAGCAGTTCTTC
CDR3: CASSLYSGTGSQEQFF

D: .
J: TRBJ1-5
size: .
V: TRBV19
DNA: TGTGCCAGTAGTATGGCGGAATATAGCAATCAGCCCCAGCATTTT
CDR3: CASSMAEYSNQPQHF

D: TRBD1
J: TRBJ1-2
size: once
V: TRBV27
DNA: TGTGCCAGCAGCAAGACAGGGCGTAACTATGGCTACACCTTC
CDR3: CASSKTGRNYGYTF

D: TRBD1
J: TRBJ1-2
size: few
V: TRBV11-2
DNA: TGTGCCAGCAGCTTAGTGAGGACCGGGACAGGGGGGACCTATGGCTACACCTTC
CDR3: CASSLVRTGTGGTYGYTF

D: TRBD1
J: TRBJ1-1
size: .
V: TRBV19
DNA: TGTGCCACCCGGGATGGACAGGGTTGGGTTTACACTGAAGCTTTCTTT
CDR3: CATRDGQGWVYTEAFF

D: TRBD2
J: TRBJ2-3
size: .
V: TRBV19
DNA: TGTGCCAGCTCCCCTAGCGGTGAGGGAGATACGCAGTATTTT
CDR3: CASSPSGEGDTQYF

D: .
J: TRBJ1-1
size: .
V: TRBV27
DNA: TGTGCCAGCAGTTTTTCCCCCGGGACAAGCTCTGAAGCTTTCTTT
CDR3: CASSFSPGTSSEAFF

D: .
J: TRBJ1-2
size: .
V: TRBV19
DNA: TGTGCCAGTACCGAAGTATGGGGGCATGGCTACACCTTC
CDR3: CASTEVWGHGYTF

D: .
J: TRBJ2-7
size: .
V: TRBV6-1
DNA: TGTGCCACACGGGGGATCCCCTACGAGCAGTACTTC
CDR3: CATRGIPYEQYF

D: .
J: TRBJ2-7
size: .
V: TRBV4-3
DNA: TGCGCCAGCAGCTTACAAGCCTTGGGGGCGTCGTCCTACGAGCAGTACTTC
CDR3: CASSLQALGASSYEQYF

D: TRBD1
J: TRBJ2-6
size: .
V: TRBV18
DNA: TGTGCCAGCTCACCACCGGGGGACAGATCAAACGTCCTGACTTTC
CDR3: CASSPPGDRSNVLTF

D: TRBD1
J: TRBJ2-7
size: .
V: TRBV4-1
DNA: TGCGCCAGCAGCCAAGACCACGGGACAGGGCGGTTCTCCTACGAGCAGTACTTC
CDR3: CASSQDHGTGRFSYEQYF

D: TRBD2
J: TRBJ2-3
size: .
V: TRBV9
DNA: TGTGCCAGCAGCGTAGGGACTAGCGTGAGCACAGATACGCAGTATTTT
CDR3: CASSVGTSVSTDTQYF

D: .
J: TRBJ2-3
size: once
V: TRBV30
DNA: TGTGCCTGGATCAAAGGGGGAACAGATACGCAGTATTTT
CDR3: CAWIKGGTDTQYF

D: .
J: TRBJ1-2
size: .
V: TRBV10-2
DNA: TGCGCCAGCAGTGAAACCACACCTAACTATGGCTACACCTTC
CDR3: CASSETTPNYGYTF

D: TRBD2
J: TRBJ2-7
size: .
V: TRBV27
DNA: TGTGCCAGCAGAACCCTATCTAGCGGGAGCGACGAGCAGTACTTC
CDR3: CASRTLSSGSDEQYF

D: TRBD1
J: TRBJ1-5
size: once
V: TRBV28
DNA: TGTGCCAGCCAGACGGAGGGGGCAATAAGCAATCAGCCCCAGCATTTT
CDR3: CASQTEGAISNQPQHF

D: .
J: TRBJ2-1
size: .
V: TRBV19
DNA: TGTGCCAGTAGTCCGTCTCCTCCTCACAATGAGCAGTTCTTC
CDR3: CASSPSPPHNEQFF

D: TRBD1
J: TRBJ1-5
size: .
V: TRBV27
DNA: TGTGCCAGCAGACGAACTGGACAGGGCAATCAGCCCCAGCATTTT
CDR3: CASRRTGQGNQPQHF